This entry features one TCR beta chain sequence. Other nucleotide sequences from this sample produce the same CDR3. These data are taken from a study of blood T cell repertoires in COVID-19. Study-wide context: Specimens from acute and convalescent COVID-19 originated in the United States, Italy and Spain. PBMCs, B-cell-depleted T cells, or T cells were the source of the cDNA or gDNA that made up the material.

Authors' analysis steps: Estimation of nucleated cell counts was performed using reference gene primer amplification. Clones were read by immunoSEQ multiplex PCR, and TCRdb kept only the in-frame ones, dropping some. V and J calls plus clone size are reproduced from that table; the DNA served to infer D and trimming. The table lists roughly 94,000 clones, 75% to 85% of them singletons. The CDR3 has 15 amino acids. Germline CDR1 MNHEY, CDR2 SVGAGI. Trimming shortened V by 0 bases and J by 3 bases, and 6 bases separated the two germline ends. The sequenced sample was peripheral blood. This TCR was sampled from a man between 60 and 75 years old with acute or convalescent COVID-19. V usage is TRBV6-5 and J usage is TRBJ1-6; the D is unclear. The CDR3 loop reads CASSYSGSYNSPLHF. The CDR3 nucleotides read TGTGCCAGCAGTTACTCCGGGAGCTATAATTCACCCCTCCACTTT.